This T cell receptor (beta chain) was sequenced for a study of blood T cell repertoires in COVID-19. Overall study context: There were acute and convalescent COVID-19 samples, and they came from the United States, Italy and Spain.

In the authors' methods: How many nucleated cells were present was estimated from reference gene primer amplification. Profiling relied on immunoSEQ multiplex PCR, and the TCRdb table lists in-frame clones only, not all of them. That table supplies the V and J calls and clone size; D and trimming were determined from the DNA. The sample includes more than 250,000 clones, around nine tenths of them seen just once. Recruits, aged roughly 18 to 95 years, lived in 20 to 30 US areas. The study counted Cohort 3 donors as recovered given two negative PCRs, clearance, or symptom resolution. Germline values: CDR1 MGHRA, CDR2 YSYEKL. Trimming took 3 bases from V and 4 from J; bases not matched to a gene: 9. The CDR3 loop spans 16 amino acids.

The clonotype was recovered from a woman aged 18 to 35 who had recovered from COVID-19. The rearrangement uses TRBV4-1 and TRBJ2-5; 9 bases agree with TRBD2. Material for sequencing was PBMCs or T cells enriched from blood (not recorded which). The DNA for the CDR3 is TGCGCCAGCAGCCATGGACCGGGACTAGCAGGAGAGACCCAGTACTTC. Amino acid sequence: CASSHGPGLAGETQYF.